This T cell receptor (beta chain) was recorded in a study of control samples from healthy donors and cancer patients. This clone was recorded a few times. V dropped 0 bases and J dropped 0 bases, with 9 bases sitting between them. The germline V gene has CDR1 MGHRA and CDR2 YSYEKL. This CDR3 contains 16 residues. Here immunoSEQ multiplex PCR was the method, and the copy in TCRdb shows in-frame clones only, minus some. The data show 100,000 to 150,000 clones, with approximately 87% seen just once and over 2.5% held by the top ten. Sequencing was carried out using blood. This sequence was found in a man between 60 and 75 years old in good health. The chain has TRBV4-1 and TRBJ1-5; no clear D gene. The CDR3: CASSQEGSFSNQPQHF. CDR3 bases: TGCGCCAGCAGCCAAGAAGGTTCTTTTAGCAATCAGCCCCAGCATTTT.